These 25 T cell receptor beta chains came from one sample sequenced in a study of blood T cell repertoires in COVID-19. Only in-frame clones appear in the TCRdb table, and some are missing; sequencing was by immunoSEQ multiplex PCR. In the table there are roughly 38,000 clones, about 74% of which are singletons. Sequencing was performed on peripheral blood. These receptors were obtained from a man aged 60-69 years with active COVID-19.

The chain recombines TRBV27 with TRBJ2-1; no clear D gene. V was clipped by 6 bases and J by 0 bases, with 12 bases between them. Germline CDR1 MNHEY, CDR2 SMNVEV (reference sequence). This CDR3 spans 15 amino acids. DNA for the CDR3: TGTGCCAGCAGCACTACTGCGCTCTCCTACAATGAGCAGTTCTTC. Its translation is CASSTTALSYNEQFF.

The V gene is TRBV7-2, the J gene TRBJ1-1; D unresolved. Trimming cost V 5 bases and J 6 bases, with 13 bases left between them. The length of the CDR3 is 13 residues. Looked up from germline, CDR1 is SGHTA and CDR2 is FQGNSA. The CDR3: CASSRGLGPEAFF. The DNA of the CDR3 is TGTGCCAGCAGCCGAGGGCTCGGTCCTGAAGCTTTCTTT.

V usage is TRBV9 and J usage is TRBJ2-7; maybe TRBD1 (5 bases). There are 12 residues in the CDR3. Looked up from germline, CDR1 is SGDLS and CDR2 is YYNGEE. V gave up 3 bases and J gave up 1 base, with 5 bases separating them. The CDR3 DNA sequence: TGTGCCAGCAGCGGACAGTCCTACGAGCAGTACTTC. It is translated as CASSGQSYEQYF.

The rearrangement joins TRBV19 to TRBJ2-7; 11 bases align to TRBD2. V lost 4 bases to trimming and J lost 2 bases; unmatched junction nucleotides: 7. The CDR3 has 16 amino acids. Per the germline V gene, CDR1 is LNHDA and CDR2 is SQIVND (reference sequence). This CDR3 reads CASSTRTSGRPYEQYF. CDR3 coding DNA: TGTGCCAGTAGTACCCGGACTAGCGGGCGACCCTACGAGCAGTACTTC.

This clone occurred a few times. The V gene is TRBV5-6, the J gene TRBJ2-2; maybe TRBD2 (5 bases). V was shortened by 1 base and J by 4 bases, with 14 bases between the two germline ends. The CDR3 is 16 residues long. Per germline, CDR1 SGHDT and CDR2 YYEEEE. The CDR3 sequence is CASSLSASPITGELFF. CDR3 nucleotide sequence: TGTGCCAGCAGCTTGTCCGCTAGCCCCATCACCGGGGAGCTGTTTTTT.

This clone occurred once. This chain joins TRBV19 and TRBJ2-5; no definite D call. The CDR3 length is 12 residues. Per the germline V gene, CDR1 is LNHDA and CDR2 is SQIVND (reference sequence). Trimming cost V 1 base and J 4 bases, with 4 bases left between them. The CDR3 sequence: CASSIGGETQYF. The CDR3 DNA sequence: TGTGCCAGTAGTATAGGAGGAGAGACCCAGTACTTC. Supplemented by reference TRBV19 and TRBJ2-5, the full variable domain reads DGGITQSPKYLFRKEGQNVTLSCEQNLNHDAMYWYRQDPGQGLRLIYYSQIVNDFQKGDIAEGYSVSREKKESFPLTVTSAQKNPTAFYLCASSIGGETQYFGPGTRLLVL.

The chain combines TRBV12-3 or TRBV12-4 with TRBJ2-7; D is ambiguous. Trimming stripped 4 bases from V and 2 bases from J, with 3 bases between. The CDR3 covers 11 residues. The DNA for the CDR3 is TGTGCCAGCAGTTCAGCCTACGAGCAGTACTTC. Protein product: CASSSAYEQYF.

Of note for this clone: Additional DNA sequences in this sample encode the identical CDR3. This CDR3 is CASSLTGGGGYTF. The CDR3 nucleotides are TGTGCCAGCAGTTTGACAGGGGGCGGTGGCTACACCTTC. The chain combines TRBV5-4 with TRBJ1-2; TRBD1 agrees at 10 bases. The CDR3 runs to 13 residues. Trimming at V came to 5 bases and at J to 7 bases, leaving 5 bases not matched to a gene. CDR1 is SGHNT, CDR2 YYREEE, per germline (reference sequence).

The DNA of the CDR3 is TGTGCCAGCAGCCAAGGGCACGTAGCGGGGCGGACCGGGGAGCTGTTTTTT. This translates into CASSQGHVAGRTGELFF. This chain links TRBV3-1 (or the pseudogene TRBV3-2) with TRBJ2-2; 8 positions agree with TRBD2. This CDR3 comprises 17 residues. Germline values: CDR1 LGHDT, CDR2 YNNKEL (reference sequence). Trimming at V came to 1 base and at J to 5 bases, leaving 9 bases not matched to a gene.

The rearrangement joins TRBV27 to TRBJ2-6; no clear D gene. Germline CDR1 is MNHEY and CDR2 is SMNVEV (reference sequence). This CDR3 comprises 13 residues. Deletions cut 11 bases from V and 3 bases from J, with 11 bases between. The CDR3 is CAAATDGANVLTF. DNA for the CDR3: TGTGCCGCGGCTACGGATGGGGCCAACGTCCTGACTTTC.

The V and J genes are TRBV4-2 and TRBJ1-1, with 8 bases that match TRBD1. CDR1 and CDR2 (germline): LGHNA, YNFKEQ. This CDR3 is 16 amino acids long. Unmatched junction bases numbered 14, after V lost 0 bases and J lost 11 bases. CDR3 sequence: CASSQDVVDRELPAFF. CDR3 bases: TGTGCCAGCAGCCAAGATGTAGTGGACAGGGAACTTCCGGCTTTCTTT.

This sequence joins TRBV10-3 and TRBJ1-1; D gene uncertain. The length of the CDR3 is 15 residues. CDR1 ENHRY and CDR2 SYGVKD come from the germline V gene. Trimming shortened V by 0 bases and J by 3 bases, and 11 bases separated the two germline ends. DNA for the CDR3: TGTGCCATCAGTGAGTCGAACGGGGTGGACACTGAAGCTTTCTTT. This sequence encodes CAISESNGVDTEAFF.

The chain carries TRBV5-1 and TRBJ2-7; no firm D call. The V gene lost 0 bases and the J gene lost 3 bases, with 10 bases spanning the gap. The CDR3 has 14 amino acids. The V gene's germline CDR1 is SGHRS and CDR2 YFSETQ. The CDR3 protein is CASSLEAGYYEQYF. In nucleotides, the CDR3 is TGCGCCAGCAGCTTGGAAGCCGGGTACTACGAGCAGTACTTC.

The chain links TRBV10-3 to TRBJ1-1; D uncertain. Germline CDR1 and CDR2: ENHRY and SYGVKD. There are 12 residues in the CDR3. V shed 6 bases and J shed 5 bases, with 10 bases lying between them. The chain's CDR3 is CAIRRPGTEAFF. CDR3 bases: TGTGCCATCAGGAGACCGGGAACTGAAGCTTTCTTT.

Comment on this clone: Its ends do not fully match the called genes, so a read error is possible. V is TRBV7-6 and J is TRBJ1-2, with no clear D. CDR1 and CDR2 from the germline V gene are SGHVS and FNYEAQ. This CDR3 spans 10 amino acids. The CDR3 protein is CASSSGIPDF. The CDR3 DNA follows: TGTGCCAGCAGCTCGGGAATCCCTGACTTC.

This rearrangement joins TRBV28 to TRBJ2-5; 15 nucleotides align to TRBD2. The V and J ends lost 3 bases and 4 bases, in that order; junction bases with no gene match: 3. The germline CDR1 and CDR2 sequences are MDHEN and SYDVKM. CDR3 length equals 16 residues. CDR3 sequence: CASSFQGLAGGETQYF. The CDR3 nucleotides are TGTGCCAGCAGTTTCCAGGGACTAGCGGGAGGAGAGACCCAGTACTTC.

The chain carries TRBV19 and TRBJ1-2; 7 bases line up with TRBD1. The V gene's germline CDR1 is LNHDA and CDR2 SQIVND (reference sequence). The ends lost 7 bases at V and 8 bases at J; junction bases unmatched: 10. The CDR3 spans 13 residues. The CDR3 nucleotides read TGTGCCAGTACCCCAAGGGACAGAGAAGGCTACACCTTC. It translates to CASTPRDREGYTF.

This chain connects TRBV30 to TRBJ1-5; the D gene is possibly TRBD1 (6 bases). The CDR3 runs to 19 residues. Germline V gene sequence: CDR1 GTSNPN, CDR2 SVGIG (reference sequence). V was pared by 0 bases and J by 6 bases, with 27 bases between. The CDR3 loop reads CAWSVQEREWGGRGQPQHF. The DNA for the CDR3 is TGTGCCTGGAGTGTACAGGAGCGGGAATGGGGGGGCAGGGGTCAGCCCCAGCATTTT.

The chain joins TRBV3-1 (or the pseudogene TRBV3-2) to TRBJ2-5; 8 bases align to TRBD2. J gave up 5 bases and V 4 bases, and 12 bases lay outside the gene matches. CDR1 is LGHDT, CDR2 YNNKEL, per germline (reference sequence). The CDR3 sequence is 16 residues long. DNA for the CDR3: TGTGCCAGCAGCCTATTAAATCCGGGAGGGGTTGAGACCCAGTACTTC. It specifies CASSLLNPGGVETQYF.

This rearrangement joins TRBV18 to TRBJ1-1, with D maybe TRBD1 (6 bases). The V end was cut by 5 bases, the J end by 10 bases, with 17 bases between. Germline V gives CDR1 KGHSH, CDR2 LQKENI. The CDR3 is 13 residues long. The CDR3 reads CASSTGLGLGAFF. The DNA of the CDR3 is TGTGCCAGCTCAACAGGGTTGGGCCTGGGAGCTTTCTTT.

This clone was counted a few times. The chain joins TRBV7-2 to TRBJ1-6, with D unclear. CDR1 and CDR2 from the germline V gene are SGHTA and FQGNSA. The CDR3 has 14 amino acids. Trimming took off 5 bases at V and 10 bases at J, with 15 bases between the two ends. The CDR3 sequence is CASSLGGFGSPLHF. The CDR3 region has the DNA TGTGCCAGCAGCCTAGGAGGGTTTGGGTCACCCCTCCACTTT.

V gene TRBV19 combines with J gene TRBJ2-1; a weak D match, TRBD2 (7 bases). Germline assignment: CDR1 LNHDA and CDR2 SQIVND (reference sequence). Between the trimmed V and J ends, which lost 5 bases and 3 bases, there was a span of 17 bases. The length of the CDR3 is 16 residues. CDR3 sequence: CASSSVWGGLYNEQFF. In DNA form, the CDR3 reads TGTGCCAGTAGTTCGGTATGGGGGGGCCTCTACAATGAGCAGTTCTTC.

This chain connects TRBV15 to TRBJ1-5, with TRBD1 matching 10 bases. CDR3 length: 16 amino acids. The J segment lost 5 bases and the V segment lost 1 base, leaving 5 bases of the junction unmatched. In germline, CDR1 is LNHNV, CDR2 YYDKDF (reference sequence). The CDR3, as DNA: TGTGCCACCAGCAGAGCCCCGGACAGGGGGGATCAGCCCCAGCATTTT. Translation: CATSRAPDRGDQPQHF.

The chain is built from TRBV30 and TRBJ1-2; tentatively, D is TRBD1 (5 bases). This CDR3 has 15 residues. V shed 2 bases and J shed 0 bases, with 13 bases lying between them. Per the germline V gene, CDR1 is GTSNPN and CDR2 is SVGIG (reference sequence). DNA of the CDR3: TGTGCCTGGAGTAGGTCAGGGCTAACTAACTATGGCTACACCTTC. It is translated as CAWSRSGLTNYGYTF.

The chain combines TRBV7-9 with TRBJ2-1, with D possibly being TRBD1 (5 bases). V gave up 5 bases and J gave up 4 bases, with 15 bases separating them. Germline assignment: CDR1 SEHNR and CDR2 FQNEAQ (reference sequence). This CDR3 region has 15 residues. CDR3 residues: CASSHPDTAYNEQFF. CDR3 DNA sequence: TGTGCCAGCAGCCATCCGGACACGGCTTACAATGAGCAGTTCTTC.